This T cell receptor beta chain was obtained from a study of regulatory T cells in long-lasting Graves disease. Germline CDR1 is SGHDT and CDR2 is YYEEEE. J lost 5 bases, V lost 4 bases, and 7 bases had no gene match. The CDR3 extends over 14 amino acids. Study-wide findings and caveats: Persistent cases of Graves' showed reduced TCR diversity relative to newly diagnosed patients.

Documented time point: newly diagnosed GD, antithyroid drugs for less than 3 months. PBMC-extracted RNA yielded the TCR library. Building of the TCR beta libraries involved iRepertoire HTBI primers and Arm-PCR of CDR3 regions. TCRdb re-analysed the multiplex PCR reads in MiXCR, keeping a single row per CDR3 protein. The sample carries 550,000 or so distinct CDR3 sequences, around 12% recorded once. This clonotype has a handful of counts. Its specificity is unknown. This sample also appeared in a second study, on T cells in Graves' hyperthyroidism and ophthalmopathy. That paper states: Blood also contained most expanded thyroid clonotypes above 0.001.

J is TRBJ1-2 and V is TRBV5-6; 8 nucleotides agree with TRBD1. The starting material was peripheral blood mononuclear cells (PBMCs), obtained at new diagnosis, from a patient treated with antithyroid drugs. The TCR originated in a woman in her thirties with Graves disease. The CDR3 region is CASSPWTGPYGYTF. The CDR3 coding sequence is TGTGCCAGCAGCCCATGGACAGGGCCTTATGGCTACACCTTC.